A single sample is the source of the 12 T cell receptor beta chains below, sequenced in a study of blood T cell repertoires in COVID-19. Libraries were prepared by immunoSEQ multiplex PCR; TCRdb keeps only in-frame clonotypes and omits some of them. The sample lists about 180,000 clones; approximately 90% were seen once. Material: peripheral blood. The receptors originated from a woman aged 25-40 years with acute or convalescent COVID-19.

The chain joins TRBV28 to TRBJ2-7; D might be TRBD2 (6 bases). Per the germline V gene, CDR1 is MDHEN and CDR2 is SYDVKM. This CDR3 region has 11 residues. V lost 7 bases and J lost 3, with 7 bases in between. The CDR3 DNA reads TGTGCCAGCATGACTAGCTACGAGCAGTACTTC. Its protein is CASMTSYEQYF. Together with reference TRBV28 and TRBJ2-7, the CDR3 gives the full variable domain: DVKVTQSSRYLVKRTGEKVFLECVQDMDHENMFWYRQDPGLGLRLIYFSYDVKMKEKGDIPEGYSVSREKKERFSLILESASTNQTSMYLCASMTSYEQYFGPGTRLTVT.

DNA for the CDR3: TGCGCCAGCAGCCGATCAGGGGGCGGATGGGAAAAACTGTTTTTT. It translates to CASSRSGGGWEKLFF. The gene calls are TRBV4-1 and TRBJ1-4, with 8 bases lining up with TRBD1. Germline V CDR1 and CDR2: MGHRA, YSYEKL. V shed 4 bases and J 8 bases; nucleotides not matched to a gene: 9. This CDR3 is 15 amino acids long.

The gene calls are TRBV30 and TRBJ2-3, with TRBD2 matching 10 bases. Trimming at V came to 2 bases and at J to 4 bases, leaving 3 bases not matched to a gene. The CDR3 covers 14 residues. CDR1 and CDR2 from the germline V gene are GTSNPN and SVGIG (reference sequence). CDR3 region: CAWSPGLAADTQYF. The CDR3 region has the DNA TGTGCCTGGAGTCCCGGACTAGCGGCAGATACGCAGTATTTT.

The CDR3 DNA sequence: TGCGCCAGCGGGGCAGGGGCAGGCGGGGAGCTGTTTTTT. It specifies CASGAGAGGELFF. The gene calls are TRBV5-1 and TRBJ2-2, with D tentatively TRBD1 (6 bases). Germline CDR1 SGHRS, CDR2 YFSETQ. The germline V and J ends were trimmed by 7 bases and 7 bases, with 14 bases remaining between them. This CDR3 is built from 13 residues.

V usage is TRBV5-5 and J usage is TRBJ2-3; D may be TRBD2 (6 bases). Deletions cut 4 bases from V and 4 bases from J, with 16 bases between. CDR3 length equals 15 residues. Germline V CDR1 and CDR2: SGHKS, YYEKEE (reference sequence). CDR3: CASSILDGSADTQYF. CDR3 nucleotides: TGTGCCAGCAGCATCTTAGACGGGAGCGCAGATACGCAGTATTTT.

CDR3 amino acids: CASSSQGDNEQFF. The CDR3 nucleotides read TGTGCCAGTAGTTCCCAGGGGGACAATGAGCAGTTCTTC. The V call is TRBV19, the J call TRBJ2-1, with TRBD1 identical over 7 bases. V trimming: 5 bases; J trimming: 5 bases; junction bases outside the gene matches: 3. The CDR3 length is 13 residues. The germline gives CDR1 LNHDA, CDR2 SQIVND (reference sequence). The variable domain in full, completed from reference TRBV19 and TRBJ2-1, reads DGGITQSPKYLFRKEGQNVTLSCEQNLNHDAMYWYRQDPGQGLRLIYYSQIVNDFQKGDIAEGYSVSREKKESFPLTVTSAQKNPTAFYLCASSSQGDNEQFFGPGTRLTVL.

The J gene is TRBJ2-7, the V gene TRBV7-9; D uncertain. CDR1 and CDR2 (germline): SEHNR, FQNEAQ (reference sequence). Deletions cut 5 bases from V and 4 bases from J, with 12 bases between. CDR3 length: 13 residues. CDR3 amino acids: CASSRPNSYEQYF. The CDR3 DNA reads TGTGCCAGCAGCCGACCTAACAGTTACGAGCAGTACTTC.

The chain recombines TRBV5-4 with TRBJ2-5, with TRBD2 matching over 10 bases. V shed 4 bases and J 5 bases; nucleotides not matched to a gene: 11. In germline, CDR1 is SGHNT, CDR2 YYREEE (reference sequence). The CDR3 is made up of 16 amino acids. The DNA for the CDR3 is TGTGCCAGCAGCCCTAAGACTAGCGGGCGGGGGGAGACCCAGTACTTC. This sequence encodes CASSPKTSGRGETQYF.

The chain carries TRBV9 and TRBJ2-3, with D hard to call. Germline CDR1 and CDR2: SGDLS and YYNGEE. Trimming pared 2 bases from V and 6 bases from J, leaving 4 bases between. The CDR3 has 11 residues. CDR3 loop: CASSVRDTQYF. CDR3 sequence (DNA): TGTGCCAGCAGCGTGAGGGATACGCAGTATTTT. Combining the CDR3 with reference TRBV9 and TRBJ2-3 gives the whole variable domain DSGVTQTPKHLITATGQRVTLRCSPRSGDLSVYWYQQSLDQGLQFLIQYYNGEERAKGNILERFSAQQFPDLHSELNLSSLELGDSALYFCASSVRDTQYFGPGTRLTVL.

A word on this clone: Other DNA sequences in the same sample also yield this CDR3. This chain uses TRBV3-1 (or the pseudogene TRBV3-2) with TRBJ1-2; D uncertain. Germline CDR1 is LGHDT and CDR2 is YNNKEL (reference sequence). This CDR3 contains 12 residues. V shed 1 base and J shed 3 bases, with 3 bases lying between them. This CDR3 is CASSQADYGYTF. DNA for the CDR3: TGTGCCAGCAGCCAAGCAGACTATGGCTACACCTTC.

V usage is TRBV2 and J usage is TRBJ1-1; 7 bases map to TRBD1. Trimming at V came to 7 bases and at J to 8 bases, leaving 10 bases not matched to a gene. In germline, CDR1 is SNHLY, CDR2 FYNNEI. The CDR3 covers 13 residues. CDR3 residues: CASIKDRVTEAFF. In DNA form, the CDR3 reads TGTGCCAGCATAAAAGACAGGGTCACCGAAGCTTTCTTT. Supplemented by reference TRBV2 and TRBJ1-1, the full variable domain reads EPEVTQTPSHQVTQMGQEVILRCVPISNHLYFYWYRQILGQKVEFLVSFYNNEISEKSEIFDDQFSVERPDGSNFTLKIRSTKLEDSAMYFCASIKDRVTEAFFGQGTRLTVV.

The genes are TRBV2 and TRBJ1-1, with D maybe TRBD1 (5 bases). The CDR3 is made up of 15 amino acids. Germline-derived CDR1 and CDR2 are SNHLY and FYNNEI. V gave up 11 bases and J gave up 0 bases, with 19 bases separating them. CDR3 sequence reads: CARYHPTGLNTEAFF. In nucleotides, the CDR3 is TGTGCCCGCTACCATCCCACAGGCCTGAACACTGAAGCTTTCTTT. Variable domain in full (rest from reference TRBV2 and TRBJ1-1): EPEVTQTPSHQVTQMGQEVILRCVPISNHLYFYWYRQILGQKVEFLVSFYNNEISEKSEIFDDQFSVERPDGSNFTLKIRSTKLEDSAMYFCARYHPTGLNTEAFFGQGTRLTVV.